A single sample gave rise to the 29 T cell receptor beta chains below, sequenced in a study of human thymus T cells. Sequenced by immunoSEQ multiplex PCR; TCRdb stores in-frame clones only, minus some. The sample has 54,000 or so clones; approximately 95% are singletons. Sequences were obtained from blood. The receptor set was obtained from a boy younger than two with a congenital heart defect but otherwise immunologically healthy.

This chain connects TRBV4-3 to TRBJ1-3, with no clear D. The germline gives CDR1 LGHNA, CDR2 YSLEER. V shed 6 bases and J shed 2 bases, with 14 bases lying between them. The CDR3 spans 15 residues. As DNA, the CDR3 is TGCGCCAGCAGTCCCGCGGGGAATACTGGAAACACCATATATTTT. It specifies CASSPAGNTGNTIYF.

The rearrangement links TRBV19 to TRBJ2-4, with TRBD2 matching 8 bases. The CDR3 runs to 16 residues. From germline, CDR1 is LNHDA and CDR2 SQIVND (reference sequence). V was pared by 7 bases and J by 5 bases, with 13 bases of the junction left unmatched. This chain's CDR3 is CASTPPGAGGQNIQYF. DNA of the CDR3: TGTGCCAGTACTCCCCCCGGGGCGGGGGGCCAAAACATTCAGTACTTC.

V and J are TRBV4-2 and TRBJ2-1; 8 nucleotides agree with TRBD1. Trimming took 0 bases from V and 4 from J; bases not matched to a gene: 8. CDR1 LGHNA and CDR2 YNFKEQ come from the germline V gene. This CDR3 region has 17 residues. The CDR3 loop is CASSQEYRGVYYNEQFF. The CDR3 DNA reads TGTGCCAGCAGCCAAGAATACAGGGGGGTCTATTACAATGAGCAGTTCTTC.

The chain couples TRBV5-1 to TRBJ2-6; no firm D call. This CDR3 is 17 amino acids long. V was shortened by 0 bases and J by 0 bases, with 10 bases between the two germline ends. Germline assignment: CDR1 SGHRS and CDR2 YFSETQ. The CDR3 loop is CASSLGVVSSGANVLTF. DNA of the CDR3: TGCGCCAGCAGCTTGGGAGTGGTTAGCTCTGGGGCCAACGTCCTGACTTTC.

The chain is built from TRBV9 and TRBJ2-1, with a weak D call TRBD2 (7 bases). The CDR3 sequence is 18 residues long. The germline V gene encodes CDR1 SGDLS and CDR2 YYNGEE. The V end lost 0 bases, the J end lost 1 base, and 17 bases lay between the germline ends. The CDR3 region is CASSVGRGSGRSYNEQFF. As DNA, the CDR3 is TGTGCCAGCAGCGTAGGCAGGGGTAGCGGGCGATCCTACAATGAGCAGTTCTTC.

This clone was detected once. This chain joins TRBV6-5 and TRBJ1-2; D not certain. CDR1 and CDR2 from the germline V gene are MNHEY and SVGAGI. The CDR3 runs 10 residues. Trimming pared 8 bases from V and 8 bases from J, leaving 9 bases between. The CDR3 DNA follows: TGTGCCAGCCGAGGCCTCGGCTACACCTTC. Translation: CASRGLGYTF.

V and J are TRBV5-6 and TRBJ2-7; D unresolved. From germline, CDR1 is SGHDT and CDR2 YYEEEE. Trimming removed 5 bases from V and 2 bases from J, with 17 bases in between. The CDR3 length is 15 residues. The chain's CDR3 is CASSHGWPVPYEQYF. The CDR3 DNA reads as TGTGCCAGCAGTCACGGGTGGCCTGTACCCTACGAGCAGTACTTC.

V usage is TRBV10-3 and J usage is TRBJ2-1; D gene ambiguous. CDR1 and CDR2 from the germline V gene are ENHRY and SYGVKD. This CDR3 comprises 14 residues. V lost 4 bases, J lost 5 bases, and 12 bases lay in between. The DNA for the CDR3 is TGTGCCATCAGTGCGGGTCACCAAAACAATGAGCAGTTCTTC. It codes for CAISAGHQNNEQFF.

V and J are TRBV19 and TRBJ2-7, with 11 bases aligning to TRBD2. The CDR3 runs 16 residues. Losses at the gene ends were 3 bases for V and 7 bases for J; bases not matched to a gene: 11. CDR1 is LNHDA, CDR2 SQIVND, per germline (reference sequence). CDR3 loop: CASSMGGTSGSTEQYF. CDR3 bases: TGTGCCAGTAGTATGGGAGGGACTAGCGGATCTACGGAGCAGTACTTC.

The rearrangement links TRBV2 to TRBJ2-2; 8 bases are shared with TRBD1. Germline V CDR1 and CDR2: SNHLY, FYNNEI. J was trimmed by 3 bases and V by 8 bases; bases with no gene match: 8. CDR3 length: 15 residues. In DNA, the CDR3 is TGTGCCAGCGCCCGACAGGGGCTGGACACCGGGGAGCTGTTTTTT. Translating gives CASARQGLDTGELFF.

The rearrangement links TRBV4-2 to TRBJ2-7; D not resolved. V lost 2 bases and J 1 base, leaving 0 bases between the germline ends. The CDR3 has 11 amino acids. The V gene's germline CDR1 is LGHNA and CDR2 YNFKEQ. The CDR3: CASSQSYEQYF. CDR3 coding DNA: TGTGCCAGCAGCCAATCCTACGAGCAGTACTTC.

This clone appeared a single time. J is TRBJ1-1 and V is TRBV7-9; TRBD1 matches at 7 bases. With V trimmed by 5 bases and J by 2 bases, 5 bases remained unmatched. Per the germline V gene, CDR1 is SEHNR and CDR2 is FQNEAQ (reference sequence). The CDR3 is made up of 14 amino acids. The CDR3 DNA reads TGTGCCAGCAGCCGACAGGGCCCCAACACTGAAGCTTTCTTT. Its protein is CASSRQGPNTEAFF.

The chain combines TRBV11-2 with TRBJ2-1; D is ambiguous. CDR3 length: 11 residues. The V end lost 0 bases, the J end lost 6 bases, and 0 bases lay between the germline ends. Germline assignment: CDR1 SGHAT and CDR2 FQNNGV. CDR3 bases: TGTGCCAGCAGCTTAGACAATGAGCAGTTCTTC. It specifies CASSLDNEQFF.

This chain uses TRBV19 with TRBJ1-4, with D maybe TRBD1 (5 bases). The CDR3 consists of 13 residues. Germline-derived CDR1 and CDR2 are LNHDA and SQIVND (reference sequence). V lost 4 bases to trimming and J lost 6 bases, with 9 bases between them. The CDR3 is CASSRGADEKLFF. In nucleotides, the CDR3 is TGTGCCAGTAGTAGGGGCGCCGATGAAAAACTGTTTTTT. The entire variable domain, with the rest obtained from reference TRBV19 and TRBJ1-4, is as follows: DGGITQSPKYLFRKEGQNVTLSCEQNLNHDAMYWYRQDPGQGLRLIYYSQIVNDFQKGDIAEGYSVSREKKESFPLTVTSAQKNPTAFYLCASSRGADEKLFFGSGTQLSVL.

CDR3 amino acids: CASSLVASGRSGELFF. As DNA, the CDR3 is TGTGCCAGCAGCTTGGTGGCTAGCGGGAGAAGCGGGGAGCTGTTTTTT. The V call is TRBV5-4, the J call TRBJ2-2, with 10 bases matching TRBD2. V dropped 0 bases and J dropped 7; count of bases not matched to a gene: 6. Germline CDR1 is SGHNT and CDR2 is YYREEE (reference sequence). This CDR3 contains 16 residues.

This sequence joins TRBV5-1 and TRBJ2-5; 12 bases agree with TRBD2. The trim removed 3 bases at V and 5 bases at J, leaving 8 bases unmatched. This CDR3 has 16 residues. Germline loops: CDR1 SGHRS, CDR2 YFSETQ. Written as DNA, the CDR3 is TGCGCCAGCAGCTCCTCTAGCGGGGGGGCTTGGGAGACCCAGTACTTC. Translation: CASSSSSGGAWETQYF.

This rearrangement joins TRBV5-1 to TRBJ2-3, with unresolved D. Between the trimmed V and J ends, which lost 0 bases and 0 bases, there was a span of 5 bases. Germline-derived CDR1 and CDR2 are SGHRS and YFSETQ. The length of the CDR3 is 14 residues. The CDR3 here is CASSLGGSTDTQYF. The CDR3 DNA reads TGCGCCAGCAGCTTGGGGGGTAGCACAGATACGCAGTATTTT. The variable domain in full, with the rest retrieved from reference TRBV5-1 and TRBJ2-3, is KAGVTQTPRYLIKTRGQQVTLSCSPISGHRSVSWYQQTPGQGLQFLFEYFSETQRNKGNFPGRFSGRQFSNSRSEMNVSTLELGDSALYLCASSLGGSTDTQYFGPGTRLTVL.

About this clone itself: One end of the junction fails to match germline, which may point to a read error. The chain employs TRBV14 and TRBJ2-3, with TRBD2 identical over 12 bases. Germline CDR1 reads SGHDN; CDR2 reads FVKESK. This CDR3 has 13 amino acids. The CDR3 protein is CASSPLAGGPMDF. CDR3 bases: TGTGCCAGCAGCCCCCTAGCGGGAGGGCCGATGGATTTT.

The rearrangement links TRBV6-7 to TRBJ2-1; a possible D gene is TRBD2 (6 bases). TRBV6-7 is an ORF; its function is uncertain. V was trimmed by 6 bases and J by 6 bases, leaving 9 bases between them. This CDR3 spans 12 amino acids. CDR3 region: CASSHGGNEQFF. CDR3 in DNA: TGTGCCAGCAGCCACGGGGGCAATGAGCAGTTCTTC.

The chain's CDR3 is CASSEAGPNSPLHF. CDR3 in DNA: TGTGCCAGCAGTGAAGCAGGTCCGAATTCACCCCTCCACTTT. The chain recombines TRBV6-1 with TRBJ1-6, with unresolved D. V was cut by 0 bases and J by 7 bases, with 7 bases left in between. Germline V gene lookup returns CDR1 MNHNS and CDR2 SASEGT. The CDR3 sequence is 14 residues long.

The gene calls are TRBV2 and TRBJ1-1; possibly TRBD1 for D (6 bases). Germline assignment: CDR1 SNHLY and CDR2 FYNNEI. The CDR3 contains 15 residues. With 1 base removed from V and 7 bases from J, the gap between germline ends came to 16 bases. In DNA, the CDR3 is TGTGCCAGCAGTGAAGGTCCAGGGGCGATTGATGAAGCTTTCTTT. This codes for CASSEGPGAIDEAFF.

The CDR3 DNA reads as TGTGCCACGACGACTCCCCGCACAGATACGCAGTATTTT. Translated, it gives CATTTPRTDTQYF. J is TRBJ2-3 and V is TRBV6-1; D is undetermined. The CDR3 consists of 13 residues. With 10 bases removed from V and 1 base from J, the gap between germline ends came to 12 bases. Germline assignment: CDR1 MNHNS and CDR2 SASEGT.

This clone was observed a single time. The chain combines TRBV9 with TRBJ1-3; the match to TRBD1 covers 9 bases. CDR3 length: 16 residues. V was clipped by 4 bases and J by 0 bases; unmatched bases: 5. CDR1 is SGDLS, CDR2 YYNGEE, per germline. Here the CDR3 reads CASSLGQGGSGNTIYF. Here the CDR3 DNA reads TGTGCCAGCAGCCTGGGACAGGGAGGCTCTGGAAACACCATATATTTT.

J is TRBJ2-3 and V is TRBV9, with 9 nucleotides matching TRBD1. Losses at the gene ends were 3 bases for V and 0 bases for J; bases not matched to a gene: 11. Germline lookup yields CDR1 SGDLS and CDR2 YYNGEE. The CDR3 sequence is 18 residues long. The CDR3 sequence is CASSEGPGQGHSTDTQYF. The CDR3 DNA sequence: TGTGCCAGCAGCGAAGGTCCGGGACAGGGACATAGCACAGATACGCAGTATTTT.

The V gene is TRBV6-1, the J gene TRBJ1-3; D unresolved. The CDR3 covers 16 residues. From germline, CDR1 is MNHNS and CDR2 SASEGT. Trimming took off 2 bases at V and 0 bases at J, with 11 bases between the two ends. The CDR3 DNA sequence: TGTGCCAGCAGTGAACTTAGCGGGAGCTCTGGAAACACCATATATTTT. Amino acids: CASSELSGSSGNTIYF.

The chain has TRBV4-1 and TRBJ2-1, with unresolved D. The germline CDR1 and CDR2 sequences are MGHRA and YSYEKL. The V end was cut by 1 base, the J end by 3 bases, with 13 bases between. There are 16 residues in the CDR3. The CDR3 region is CASSQGGFTVYNEQFF. The CDR3 DNA reads TGCGCCAGCAGCCAAGGGGGTTTTACGGTCTACAATGAGCAGTTCTTC.

V gene TRBV27 combines with J gene TRBJ2-3; 7 bases match TRBD2. Looked up from germline, CDR1 is MNHEY and CDR2 is SMNVEV (reference sequence). The trim removed 2 bases at V and 0 bases at J, leaving 5 bases unmatched. The length of the CDR3 is 16 residues. The DNA of the CDR3 is TGTGCCAGCAGTTTACACCCTAGCGGTAGCACAGATACGCAGTATTTT. Encoded protein: CASSLHPSGSTDTQYF.

The chain joins TRBV5-4 to TRBJ2-7; D unclear. This CDR3 contains 14 residues. V lost 2 bases to trimming and J lost 5 bases, with 14 bases between them. Germline assignment: CDR1 SGHNT and CDR2 YYREEE (reference sequence). CDR3 sequence reads: CASSFIVESNEQYF. The CDR3 nucleotides read TGTGCCAGCAGCTTCATCGTGGAGTCCAACGAGCAGTACTTC.

V gene TRBV28 combines with J gene TRBJ2-2, with TRBD2 identical over 8 bases. J lost 6 bases, V lost 6 bases, and 9 bases had no gene match. Germline CDR1 is MDHEN and CDR2 is SYDVKM. This CDR3 has 15 amino acids. The CDR3 is CASRRVGRGAGELFF. The CDR3 bases are TGTGCCAGCAGGAGGGTCGGGAGGGGCGCCGGGGAGCTGTTTTTT.